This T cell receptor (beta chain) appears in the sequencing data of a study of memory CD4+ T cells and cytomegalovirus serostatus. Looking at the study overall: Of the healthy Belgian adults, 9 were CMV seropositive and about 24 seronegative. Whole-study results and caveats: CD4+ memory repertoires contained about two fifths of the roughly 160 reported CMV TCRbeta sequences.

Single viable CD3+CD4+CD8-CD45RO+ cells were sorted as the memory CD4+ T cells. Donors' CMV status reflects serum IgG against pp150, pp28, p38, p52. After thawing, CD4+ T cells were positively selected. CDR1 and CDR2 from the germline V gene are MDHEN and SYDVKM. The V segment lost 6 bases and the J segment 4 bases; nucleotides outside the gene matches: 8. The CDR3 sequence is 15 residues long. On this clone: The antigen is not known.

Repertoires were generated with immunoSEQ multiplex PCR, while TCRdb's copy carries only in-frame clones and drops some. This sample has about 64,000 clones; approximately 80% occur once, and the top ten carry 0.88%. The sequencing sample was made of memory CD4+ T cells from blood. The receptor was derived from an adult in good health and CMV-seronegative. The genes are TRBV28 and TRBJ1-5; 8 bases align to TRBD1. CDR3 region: CASRRTGFENQPQHF. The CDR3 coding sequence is TGTGCCAGCAGGCGGACAGGGTTTGAGAATCAGCCCCAGCATTTT.